The clone carrying this TCR beta chain was counted a few times. These data originate in a study of blood T cells in healthy people across ages. Using a J-beta primer mix together with a sample-barcoded 5' primer, a second PCR was run for roughly 6 to 12 cycles. TCRdb called the 5' RACE reads again in MiXCR, with one record for every CDR3 protein. The data contain around 1,000,000 distinct CDR3 sequences, about 23% of them singletons. Collection of 8.5 to 10 milliliters of peripheral blood was performed for each donor. Each sample yielded at least 6 million isolated PBMCs. This same sample was also part of a study on T cells of mothers and their children.

The origin of this receptor is a girl under 10 years old in good health. Sequenced sample: blood.

The CDR3 loop reads CASSLGRDYSGNTIYF. Here the CDR3 DNA reads TGTGCCAGCAGCTTGGGACGGGACTACTCTGGAAACACCATATATTTT. The V call is TRBV5-6, the J call TRBJ1-3; D possibly corresponds to TRBD1 (5 bases). With 0 bases removed from V and 0 bases from J, the gap between germline ends came to 10 bases. The CDR3 extends over 16 amino acids. CDR1 is SGHDT and CDR2 is YYEEEE in the germline V gene.